The T cell receptor beta chain described here comes from a study of blood T cell repertoires in COVID-19. Study details: COVID-19 samples from acute and convalescent phases originated in the United States, Italy and Spain. The analysed material was cDNA or gDNA that came from T cells, B-cell-depleted T cells, or PBMCs.

J gave up 4 bases and V 6 bases, and 5 bases lay outside the gene matches. The germline CDR1 and CDR2 sequences are LNHDA and SQIVND (reference sequence). This CDR3 is 13 amino acids long. Under the authors' procedure: Reference gene primer amplification yielded estimated nucleated cell counts. Sequencing was performed with immunoSEQ multiplex PCR; in TCRdb, only in-frame clones are kept and a portion is missing. That table gives V, J and clone size, and the DNA gave D and trimming. Of some 250,000 clones in the sample, just over 85% were seen once. This sequence was found in a man between 25 and 39 years old who had recovered from COVID-19. This sequence joins TRBV19 and TRBJ1-2, with 7 nucleotides matching TRBD1. Sequencing was carried out using peripheral blood. CDR3: CASSPGTVYGYTF. The CDR3, as DNA: TGTGCCAGTAGCCCCGGGACAGTCTATGGCTACACCTTC.